This T cell receptor (beta chain) was sequenced in a study of cytomegalovirus exposure and HLA in healthy donors. Broader study findings: The tendency of first-cohort TCR clusters to co-occur in the roughly 110 validation repertoires was identified by a subsequent analysis. The investigators catalogued 150 to 200 TCR beta chains as cytomegalovirus-associated. According to reports, the classifier identified cytomegalovirus status with high specificity and sensitivity.

Separate from the approximately 700-subject first cohort was the approximately 110-subject validation cohort, to which the donors belonged. To note about this clone: Antigen specificity is unknown.

The CDR3 has 17 residues. Trimming took 5 bases from V and 4 from J; bases not matched to a gene: 14. Germline CDR1 reads SGHVS; CDR2 reads FQNEAQ. Method: immunoSEQ multiplex PCR; TCRdb's copy keeps in-frame clones and lacks some. Altogether about 180,000 clones are present, about 85% being singletons, with the ten largest covering roughly 15%. This chain links TRBV7-8 with TRBJ1-3; the match to TRBD1 covers 7 bases. The sequencing input was PBMCs. The source of this sequence is a man younger than 35 in good health and CMV-seropositive. The CDR3 region is CASSPGTGTAFGNTIYF. CDR3 DNA sequence: TGTGCCAGCAGCCCCGGGACCGGGACAGCGTTCGGAAACACCATATATTTT.